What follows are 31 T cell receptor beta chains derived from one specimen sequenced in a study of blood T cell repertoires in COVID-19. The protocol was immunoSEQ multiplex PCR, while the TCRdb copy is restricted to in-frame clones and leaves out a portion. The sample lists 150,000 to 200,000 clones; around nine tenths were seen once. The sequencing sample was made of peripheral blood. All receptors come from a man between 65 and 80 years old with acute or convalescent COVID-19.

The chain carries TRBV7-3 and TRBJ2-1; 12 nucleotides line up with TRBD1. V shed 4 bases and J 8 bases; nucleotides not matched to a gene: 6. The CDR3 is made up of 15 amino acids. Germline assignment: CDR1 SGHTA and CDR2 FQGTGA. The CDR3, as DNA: TGTGCCAGCAGCTCTTCCGGGACAGGGGGCCATGAGCAGTTCTTC. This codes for CASSSSGTGGHEQFF.

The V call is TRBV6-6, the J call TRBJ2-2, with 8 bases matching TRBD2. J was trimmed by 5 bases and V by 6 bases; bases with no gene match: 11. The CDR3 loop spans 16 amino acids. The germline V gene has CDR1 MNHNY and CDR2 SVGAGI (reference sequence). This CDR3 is CASRAHAGGRTGELFF. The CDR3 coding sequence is TGTGCCAGCAGGGCCCATGCGGGGGGAAGGACCGGGGAGCTGTTTTTT.

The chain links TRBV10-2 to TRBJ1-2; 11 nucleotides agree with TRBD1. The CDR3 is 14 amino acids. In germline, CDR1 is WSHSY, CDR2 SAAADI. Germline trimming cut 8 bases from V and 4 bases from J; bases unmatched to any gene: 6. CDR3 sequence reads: CASHRTGGIYGYTF. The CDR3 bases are TGCGCCAGCCATAGGACAGGGGGCATCTATGGCTACACCTTC.

The CDR3 bases are TGTGCCAGCAGCTTAATCAGGACTAGCGCCTCGAGTACAGATACGCAGTATTTT. It yields the protein CASSLIRTSASSTDTQYF. The gene calls are TRBV7-2 and TRBJ2-3, with TRBD2 identical over 9 bases. The CDR3 is 18 amino acids. Germline CDR1 and CDR2: SGHTA and FQGNSA. V dropped 2 bases and J dropped 3; count of bases not matched to a gene: 12.

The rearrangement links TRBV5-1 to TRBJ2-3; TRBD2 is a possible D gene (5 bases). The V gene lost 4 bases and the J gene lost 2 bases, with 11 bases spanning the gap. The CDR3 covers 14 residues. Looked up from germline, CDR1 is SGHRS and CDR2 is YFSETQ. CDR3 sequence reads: CASSPPGTTDTQYF. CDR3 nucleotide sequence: TGCGCCAGCAGCCCCCCGGGAACCACAGATACGCAGTATTTT.

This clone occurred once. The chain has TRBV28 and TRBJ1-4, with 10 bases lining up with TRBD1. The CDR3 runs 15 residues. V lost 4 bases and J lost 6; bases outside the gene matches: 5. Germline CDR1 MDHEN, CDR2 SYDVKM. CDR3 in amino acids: CASSWRQGADEKLFF. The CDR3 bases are TGTGCCAGCAGTTGGAGACAGGGGGCTGATGAAAAACTGTTTTTT.

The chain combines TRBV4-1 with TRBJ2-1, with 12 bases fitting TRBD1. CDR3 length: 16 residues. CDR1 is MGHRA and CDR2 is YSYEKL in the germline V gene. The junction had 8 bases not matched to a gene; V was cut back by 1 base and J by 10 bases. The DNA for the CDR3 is TGCGCCAGCAGCCAAGGGGGCGGGACAGGGGGCTACGAGCAGTTCTTC. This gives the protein CASSQGGGTGGYEQFF.

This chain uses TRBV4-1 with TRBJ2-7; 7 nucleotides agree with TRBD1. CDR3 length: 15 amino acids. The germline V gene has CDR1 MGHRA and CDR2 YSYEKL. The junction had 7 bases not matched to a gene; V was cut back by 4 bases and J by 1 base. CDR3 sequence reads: CASSLRGGLSYEQYF. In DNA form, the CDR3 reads TGCGCCAGCAGCCTCCGAGGGGGCCTATCCTACGAGCAGTACTTC.

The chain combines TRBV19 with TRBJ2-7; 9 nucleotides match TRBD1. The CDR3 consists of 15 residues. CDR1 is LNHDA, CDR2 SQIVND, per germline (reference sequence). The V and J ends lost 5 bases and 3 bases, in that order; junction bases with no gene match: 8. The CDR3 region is CASSYRTGDIYEQYF. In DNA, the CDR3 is TGTGCCAGTAGTTATAGGACAGGGGATATCTACGAGCAGTACTTC.

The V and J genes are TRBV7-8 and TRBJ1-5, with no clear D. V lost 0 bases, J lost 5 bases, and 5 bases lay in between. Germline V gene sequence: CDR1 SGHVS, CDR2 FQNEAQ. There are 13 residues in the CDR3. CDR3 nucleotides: TGTGCCAGCAGCTTAGCTGGAGATCAGCCCCAGCATTTT. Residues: CASSLAGDQPQHF.

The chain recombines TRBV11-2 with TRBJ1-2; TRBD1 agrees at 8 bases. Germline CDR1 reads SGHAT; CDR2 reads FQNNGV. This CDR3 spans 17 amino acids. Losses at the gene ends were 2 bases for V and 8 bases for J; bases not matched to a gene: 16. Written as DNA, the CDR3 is TGTGCCAGCAGCTTAAGGGGGCAGGGGGCGAAGAATAGCGGCTACACCTTC. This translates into CASSLRGQGAKNSGYTF.

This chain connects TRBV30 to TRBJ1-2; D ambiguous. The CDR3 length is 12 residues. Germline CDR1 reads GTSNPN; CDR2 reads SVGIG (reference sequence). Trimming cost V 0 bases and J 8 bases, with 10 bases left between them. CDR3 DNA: TGTGCCTGGAGTGTTGGCTTCTCAGGCTACACCTTC. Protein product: CAWSVGFSGYTF.

CDR3 bases: TGTGCCAGCCAGTGGCAGGGAAGAAGGCAGGGCTACACCTTC. Translated: CASQWQGRRQGYTF. This chain uses TRBV28 with TRBJ1-2; maybe TRBD1 (5 bases). The CDR3 has 14 amino acids. From germline, CDR1 is MDHEN and CDR2 SYDVKM. The V gene lost 8 bases and the J gene lost 8 bases, with 21 bases spanning the gap.

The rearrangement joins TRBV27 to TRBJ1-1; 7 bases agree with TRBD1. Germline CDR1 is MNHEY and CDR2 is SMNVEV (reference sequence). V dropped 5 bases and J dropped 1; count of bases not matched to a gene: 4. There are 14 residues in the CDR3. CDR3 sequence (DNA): TGTGCCAGCAGTGCCGGGACAGAGAACACTGAAGCTTTCTTT. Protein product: CASSAGTENTEAFF.

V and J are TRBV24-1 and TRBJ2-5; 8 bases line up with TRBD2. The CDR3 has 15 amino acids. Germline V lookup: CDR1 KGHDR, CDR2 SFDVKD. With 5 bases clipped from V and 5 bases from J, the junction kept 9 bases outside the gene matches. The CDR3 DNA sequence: TGTGCCACCAGTGGTGTGTCGGGAGGGCCGGAGACCCAGTACTTC. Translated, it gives CATSGVSGGPETQYF.

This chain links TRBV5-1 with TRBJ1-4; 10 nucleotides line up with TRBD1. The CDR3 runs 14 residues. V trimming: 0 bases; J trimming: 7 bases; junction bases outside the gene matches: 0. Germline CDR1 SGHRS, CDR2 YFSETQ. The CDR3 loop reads CASSLGQGAEKLFF. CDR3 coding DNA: TGCGCCAGCAGCTTGGGACAGGGGGCTGAAAAACTGTTTTTT.

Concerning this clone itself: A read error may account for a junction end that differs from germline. DNA for the CDR3: TGTGCCAGCAGAGAAAGTTCCCCCCGCCAGGGGCAGGAATCCTTC. Translation: CASRESSPRQGQESF. The chain uses TRBV5-4 and TRBJ1-2; TRBD1 is a possible D gene (6 bases). CDR1 SGHNT and CDR2 YYREEE come from the germline V gene (reference sequence). This CDR3 has 15 residues.

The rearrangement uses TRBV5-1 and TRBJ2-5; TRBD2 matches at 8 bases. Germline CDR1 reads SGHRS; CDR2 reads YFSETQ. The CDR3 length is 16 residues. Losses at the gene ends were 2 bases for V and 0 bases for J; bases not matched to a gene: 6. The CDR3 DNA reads TGCGCCAGCAGCTTTAGCCCGGGAGGGGACCAAGAGACCCAGTACTTC. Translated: CASSFSPGGDQETQYF.

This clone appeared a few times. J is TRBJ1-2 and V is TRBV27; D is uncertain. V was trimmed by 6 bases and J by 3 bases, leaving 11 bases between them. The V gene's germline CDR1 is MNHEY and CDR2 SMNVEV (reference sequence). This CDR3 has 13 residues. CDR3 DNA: TGTGCCAGCAGCTCTTACCGAGACTATGGCTACACCTTC. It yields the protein CASSSYRDYGYTF.

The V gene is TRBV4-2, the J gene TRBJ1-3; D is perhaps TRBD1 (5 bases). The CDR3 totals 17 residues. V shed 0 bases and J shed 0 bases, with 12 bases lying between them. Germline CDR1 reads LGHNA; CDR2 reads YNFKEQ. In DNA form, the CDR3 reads TGTGCCAGCAGCCAAGATCTAGGGGCTAGCTCTGGAAACACCATATATTTT. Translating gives CASSQDLGASSGNTIYF.

CDR3 in DNA: TGTGCCATCCTCGAGGGACGGAGCGGGGCTTACAATGAGCAGTTCTTC. Its protein product is CAILEGRSGAYNEQFF. The chain couples TRBV7-9 to TRBJ2-1; TRBD2 matches 7 bases. This CDR3 spans 16 amino acids. In germline, CDR1 is SEHNR, CDR2 FQNEAQ (reference sequence). Trimming removed 10 bases from V and 4 bases from J; junction bases left unmatched: 16.

The CDR3 here is CASSPEVSGNTIYF. CDR3 nucleotides: TGTGCCAGCTCACCAGAGGTCTCTGGAAACACCATATATTTT. The chain has TRBV18 and TRBJ1-3; D is ambiguous. Germline CDR1 KGHSH, CDR2 LQKENI. This CDR3 contains 14 residues. V lost 2 bases and J lost 0, with 5 bases in between.

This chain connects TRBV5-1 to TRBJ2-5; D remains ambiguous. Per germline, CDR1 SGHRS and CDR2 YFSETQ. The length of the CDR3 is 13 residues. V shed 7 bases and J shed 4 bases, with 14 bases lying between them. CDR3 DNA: TGCGCCAGCTCGCGTGCAGGTGGAGAGACCCAGTACTTC. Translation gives CASSRAGGETQYF.

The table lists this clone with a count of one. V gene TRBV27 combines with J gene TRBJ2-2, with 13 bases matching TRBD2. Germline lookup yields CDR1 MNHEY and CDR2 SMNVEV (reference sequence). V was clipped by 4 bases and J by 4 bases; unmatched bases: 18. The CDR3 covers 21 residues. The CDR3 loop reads CASSWGYRGLAGEGFTGELFF. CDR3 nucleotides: TGTGCCAGCAGTTGGGGATACCGCGGACTAGCGGGAGAGGGCTTCACCGGGGAGCTGTTTTTT.

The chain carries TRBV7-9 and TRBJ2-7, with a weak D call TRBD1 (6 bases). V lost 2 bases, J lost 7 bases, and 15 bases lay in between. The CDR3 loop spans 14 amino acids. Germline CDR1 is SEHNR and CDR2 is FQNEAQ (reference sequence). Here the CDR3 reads CASSLHQGSEEQYF. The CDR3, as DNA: TGTGCCAGCAGCTTACATCAGGGGTCGGAGGAGCAGTACTTC. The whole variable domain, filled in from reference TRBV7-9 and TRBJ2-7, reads DTGVSQNPRHKITKRGQNVTFRCDPISEHNRLYWYRQTLGQGPEFLTYFQNEAQLEKSRLLSDRFSAERPKGSFSTLEIQRTEQGDSAMYLCASSLHQGSEEQYFGPGTRLTVT.

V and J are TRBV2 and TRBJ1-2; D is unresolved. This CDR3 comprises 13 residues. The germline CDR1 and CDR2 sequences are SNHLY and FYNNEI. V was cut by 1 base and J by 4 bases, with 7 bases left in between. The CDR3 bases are TGTGCCAGCAGTGAAGTAGACTTCTATGGCTACACCTTC. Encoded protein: CASSEVDFYGYTF.

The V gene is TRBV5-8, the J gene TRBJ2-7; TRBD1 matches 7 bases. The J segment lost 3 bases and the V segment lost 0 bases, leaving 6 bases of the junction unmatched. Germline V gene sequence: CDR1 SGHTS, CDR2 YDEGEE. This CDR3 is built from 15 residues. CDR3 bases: TGTGCCAGCAGCTTGGCCGGGACAGCTATCTACGAGCAGTACTTC. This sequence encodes CASSLAGTAIYEQYF.

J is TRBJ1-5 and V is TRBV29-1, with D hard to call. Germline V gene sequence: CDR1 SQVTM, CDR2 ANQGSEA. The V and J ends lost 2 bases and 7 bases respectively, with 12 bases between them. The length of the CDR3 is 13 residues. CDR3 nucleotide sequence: TGCAGCGTTGAACTGGCACTCGGGCAGCCCCAGCATTTT. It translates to CSVELALGQPQHF. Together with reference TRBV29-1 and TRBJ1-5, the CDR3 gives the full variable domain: SAVISQKPSRDICQRGTSLTIQCQVDSQVTMMFWYRQQPGQSLTLIATANQGSEATYESGFVIDKFPISRPNLTFSTLTVSNMSPEDSSIYLCSVELALGQPQHFGDGTRLSIL.

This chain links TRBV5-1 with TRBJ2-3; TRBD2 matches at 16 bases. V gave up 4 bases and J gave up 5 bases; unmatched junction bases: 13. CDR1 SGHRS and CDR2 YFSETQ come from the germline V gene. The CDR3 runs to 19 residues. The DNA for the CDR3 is TGCGCCAGCAGCGGACGGCCCGGGACTAGCGGGAGGGCCGAAGATACGCAGTATTTT. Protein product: CASSGRPGTSGRAEDTQYF.

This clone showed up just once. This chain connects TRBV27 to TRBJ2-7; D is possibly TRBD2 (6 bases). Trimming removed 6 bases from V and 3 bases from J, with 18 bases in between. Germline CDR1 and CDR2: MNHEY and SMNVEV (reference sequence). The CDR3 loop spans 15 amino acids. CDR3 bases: TGTGCCAGCAGGATGTTATCGGGGGAGTACTACGAGCAGTACTTC. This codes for CASRMLSGEYYEQYF.

The CDR3 nucleotides are TGTGCCAGCAGTGAACTCGTGAGAACTAATGAAAAACTGTTTTTT. Translation gives CASSELVRTNEKLFF. The rearrangement uses TRBV2 and TRBJ1-4; no definite D call. The CDR3 contains 15 residues. CDR1 and CDR2 from the germline V gene are SNHLY and FYNNEI. Trimming took off 2 bases at V and 1 base at J, with 8 bases between the two ends.